The source of this T cell receptor beta chain is a study of blood T cells in healthy people across ages. Study results and limitations: A roughly linear fall in TCR beta diversity per million T cells was seen with increasing age.

Germline V gene lookup returns CDR1 KGHSH and CDR2 LQKENI. Trimming cost V 5 bases and J 2 bases, with 16 bases left between them. CDR3 length equals 15 residues. Each sample used at least 6.5 million PBMCs. A sample-barcoded 5' primer and a J-beta primer mix were used in a second PCR of roughly 7 to 11 cycles. Tags on each cDNA molecule came from a template-switch adaptor with 12 random nucleotides. TCRdb reprocessed the 5' RACE reads with MiXCR, giving one entry per CDR3 protein. In the table there are roughly 500,000 distinct CDR3 sequences, 27% of which are singletons. This clonotype was recorded a few times. The antigen is undetermined.

The genes are TRBV18 and TRBJ2-7; TRBD1 or TRBD2 may be the D gene (5 bases each). The sample consisted of blood. The clonotype was recovered from a woman in her 70s in good health. The CDR3 loop is CASSKSGTSAYEQYF. The CDR3 bases are TGTGCCAGCTCAAAATCCGGGACGTCCGCCTACGAGCAGTACTTC.